One sample yielded the 8 T cell receptor beta chains listed below, sequenced in a study of identical twins. Via MiXCR, TCRdb re-called the 5' RACE reads, giving one row per CDR3 protein. Of hundreds of thousands of distinct CDR3 sequences in the sample, approximately 9% were seen once. These data also formed part of another study, on yellow fever vaccine responses in identical twins.

The sequencing sample was made of PBMCs. The receptors come from a woman under 30 in good health.

The chain carries TRBV12-3 or TRBV12-4 and TRBJ2-7; weak D call: TRBD1 (5 bases). This CDR3 is built from 13 residues. Trimming removed 3 bases from V and 5 bases from J, with 11 bases in between. The CDR3 reads CASSLAGHNEQYF. As DNA, the CDR3 is TGTGCCAGCAGTTTGGCAGGGCACAACGAGCAGTACTTC.

At least ten counts were recorded for this clonotype. The chain employs TRBV6-5 and TRBJ1-6, with TRBD1 as a possible D gene (5 bases). The germline gives CDR1 MNHEY, CDR2 SVGAGI. The CDR3 spans 12 residues. Trimming left V 5 bases short and J 17 bases short, with 16 bases between. CDR3 DNA sequence: TGTGCCAGCAGTCCCCAGGGTACTACCTTCCACTTT. Encoded protein: CASSPQGTTFHF.

Concerning this clonotype itself: A junction end diverges from the germline sequence, so it may reflect a read error. This chain uses TRBV5-1 with TRBJ2-7; D is uncertain. CDR3 length equals 14 residues. In germline, CDR1 is SGHRS, CDR2 YFSETQ. As DNA, the CDR3 is TGCGCCAGCAGCTTGACCCCAAAGGGTTACGAGCTGTACTTC. Protein: CASSLTPKGYELYF.

In this sample, this clonotype turned up many times. The J gene is TRBJ2-3, the V gene TRBV15; TRBD2 aligns across 8 bases. CDR3 size: 18 residues. Trimming at V came to 0 bases and at J to 2 bases, leaving 10 bases not matched to a gene. Germline CDR1 and CDR2: LNHNV and YYDKDF (reference sequence). The CDR3 spells CATSRDSLIAGFTDTQYF. In DNA, the CDR3 is TGTGCCACCAGCAGAGATTCGCTGATAGCGGGGTTCACAGATACGCAGTATTTT. Drawing the rest from reference TRBV15 and TRBJ2-3, the complete variable domain is DAMVIQNPRYQVTQFGKPVTLSCSQTLNHNVMYWYQQKSSQAPKLLFHYYDKDFNNEADTPDNFQSRRPNTSFCFLDIRSPGLGDTAMYLCATSRDSLIAGFTDTQYFGPGTRLTVL.

The genes are TRBV5-1 and TRBJ2-3, with TRBD2 identical over 7 bases. Germline V gives CDR1 SGHRS, CDR2 YFSETQ. The CDR3 has 17 residues. J gave up 6 bases and V 0 bases, and 13 bases lay outside the gene matches. The CDR3 loop reads CASSLVLQASGVDTQYF. CDR3 nucleotides: TGCGCCAGCAGCTTGGTTCTTCAGGCTAGCGGAGTGGATACGCAGTATTTT.

This clonotype was counted only a few times. J is TRBJ2-7 and V is TRBV6-2 or TRBV6-3; possible D gene TRBD2, 6 bases. The germline CDR1 and CDR2 sequences are MNHEY and SVGEGT. The V and J ends lost 4 bases and 6 bases respectively, with 16 bases between them. The CDR3 loop spans 14 amino acids. The CDR3 loop reads CASSWRGRLPEQYF. The DNA of the CDR3 is TGTGCCAGCAGTTGGCGGGGCCGGCTACCCGAGCAGTACTTC.

This clonotype was seen at least ten times. This chain joins TRBV3-1 and TRBJ2-1; TRBD1 is a possible D gene (7 bases). Trimming shortened V by 0 bases and J by 3 bases, and 15 bases separated the two germline ends. In germline, CDR1 is LGHDT, CDR2 YNNKEL (reference sequence). The CDR3 is 17 residues long. The CDR3 spells CASSQESRGVSYNEQFF. The DNA for the CDR3 is TGTGCCAGCAGCCAAGAGAGCAGGGGGGTCAGCTACAATGAGCAGTTCTTC.

This clonotype came up a few times. This sequence joins TRBV29-1 and TRBJ1-2; a weak D match, TRBD1 (5 bases). CDR3 size: 13 residues. With 2 bases removed from V and 8 bases from J, the gap between germline ends came to 15 bases. Germline CDR1 and CDR2: SQVTM and ANQGSEA. The CDR3 nucleotides are TGCAGCGTTGAATCCGCAGGGATGATGGGCTACACCTTC. Translation: CSVESAGMMGYTF.